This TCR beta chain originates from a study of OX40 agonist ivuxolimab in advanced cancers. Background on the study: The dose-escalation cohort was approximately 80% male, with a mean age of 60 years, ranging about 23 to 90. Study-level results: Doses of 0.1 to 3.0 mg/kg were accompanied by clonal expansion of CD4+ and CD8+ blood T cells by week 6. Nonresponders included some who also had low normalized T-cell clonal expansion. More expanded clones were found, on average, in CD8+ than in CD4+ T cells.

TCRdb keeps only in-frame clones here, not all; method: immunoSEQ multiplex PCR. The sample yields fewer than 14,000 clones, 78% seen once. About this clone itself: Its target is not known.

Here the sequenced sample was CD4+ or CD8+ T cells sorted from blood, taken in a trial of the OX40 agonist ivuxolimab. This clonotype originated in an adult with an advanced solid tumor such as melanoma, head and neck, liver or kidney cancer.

CDR3 residues: CASSSPNGFSYEQYF. For the CDR3, the DNA is TGTGCCAGCAGCTCACCGAACGGGTTCTCCTACGAGCAGTACTTC. The J gene is TRBJ2-7, the V gene TRBV7-9, with D unclear. CDR1 and CDR2 from the germline V gene are SEHNR and FQNEAQ (reference sequence). V gave up 4 bases and J gave up 0 bases, with 13 bases separating them. The CDR3 covers 15 residues.